This TCR beta chain came from a study of identical twins. Notes on this clonotype: Its antigen is unidentified.

The study's findings and limits: Monozygotic twins shared more out-of-frame TCR alpha than recombination models predicted. Twins showed weaker excess sharing in their beta out-of-frame sequences.

The authors used template switching to add a universal primer site and gave cDNA unique molecular identifiers. Using its own MiXCR run on the 5' RACE reads, TCRdb lists one record per CDR3 protein. The table records around 650,000 distinct CDR3 sequences, roughly 7.2% of them present only once. The trim removed 0 bases at V and 2 bases at J, leaving 6 bases unmatched. The CDR3 consists of 16 residues. Germline V gene sequence: CDR1 SGHRS, CDR2 YFSETQ. The sample was also reused in another study, on yellow fever vaccine responses in identical twins. In that study: Twins reportedly mounted vaccine T cell responses that seemed partly convergent, partly personalized.

What was sequenced was PBMCs. The chain recombines TRBV5-1 with TRBJ2-3, with 7 bases that match TRBD1. The receptor's source is a woman younger than 35 in good health. The CDR3 bases are TGCGCCAGCAGCTTGGGAGGGGGCAAGTTCACAGATACGCAGTATTTT. It translates to CASSLGGGKFTDTQYF.